This T cell receptor beta chain was sequenced during a study of molecular identifiers for immune sequencing clone quantification. Study-level findings and limits: Clones exceeding 20 RNA copies carried over 97% of effector molecules but under 1% of naive-cell molecules.

When naive CD8 T cells were sorted, they were gated as CD8+CD4-CCR7+CD45RA+. The authors built bulk TCR libraries by previously described methods with listed TCR primers. TCRdb ran MiXCR on the PCR reads and lists one entry per CDR3 protein. The sample includes some 100,000 distinct CDR3 sequences, about 35% of them seen just once. This clonotype came up a few times. Its antigen remains unidentified. V gave up 0 bases and J gave up 4 bases; unmatched junction bases: 11. Germline loops: CDR1 LGHNA, CDR2 YSLEER. The CDR3 is 18 amino acids. Sequenced: naive CD8+ T cells from blood, with Jurkat cell RNA spiked in. The subset here: FACS-sorted CD8+CD4-CCR7+CD45RA+ naive T cells. The chain recombines TRBV4-3 with TRBJ2-3; 9 positions agree with TRBD1. The clonotype originates from a human donor in good health. Some libraries in this study had Jurkat cell RNA spiked in. DNA for the CDR3: TGCGCCAGCAGCCAAGATCAACCGGGACAGGGATGGGCAGATACGCAGTATTTT. Amino acid sequence: CASSQDQPGQGWADTQYF.